This T cell receptor beta chain was recovered during a study of T cell responses to AZD1222 COVID-19 vaccine (dated by TCRdb to the early 2020s). Regarding the complete study: AZD1222 recipients whose second dose came at about 4 weeks and those whose second dose came at about 12 weeks were combined into one group, since spike-specific TCR depth and breadth did not differ between the two schedules. TCR sequencing covered some 240 trial participants: some 210 given two doses of AZD1222 and around 26 given two doses of MenACWY control vaccine. Trial participants were enrolled by age into subgroups of 18-55, 56-69 and 70-plus years, and roughly 150, 30 and 60 TCR-sequenced participants, respectively, were included in these subgroups. General findings and caveats noted by the study authors: Only six or seven AZD1222 recipients were SARS-CoV-2 seropositive at baseline, limiting conclusions about previously exposed vaccinees. The 56-69-year group was small, and its depth increase did not reach significance, likely because of low power. Participants were mostly white British, with more females than males. The authors suggested clonal diversity may have been underestimated. Because no day 14 peak-response samples were available, the repertoires could be characterized only after the peak T cell response. The whole spike protein was spanned by vaccine-associated CD4 TCRs, and dominant responses were seen in regions 160-218 and 743-854. Nearly half of unique spike-specific TCRs reportedly recognized epitopes outside regions mutated in the B.1.351 and B.1.1.7 variants. Spike-specific TCR breadth and depth rose significantly after two AZD1222 doses compared with day 0 and with MenACWY recipients.

The CDR3 regions of human TCRbeta chains were subjected to immunosequencing. From the authors' description of their analysis: Repertoire TCRs were matched against a reference library of SARS-CoV-2-specific TCRs generated with the MIRA antigen-specificity platform. Breadth was defined as the fraction of unique TCRs that were SARS-CoV-2-associated, and depth was defined as the fraction of total T cells that were SARS-CoV-2-associated. Using the MIRA data, each spike-specific TCR was mapped to the spike region that the TCR reacts to and placed in a CD4 or CD8 class. Log10-transformed breadth and depth values were compared by one-way ANOVA with Sidak's multiple comparisons tests. In its TCRdb copy, this immuneACCESS table keeps in-frame sequences only and misses some clones. Where compared with another copy, unresolved V genes explain less than half of these, and the others have no known cause. That table gives V, J and clone size, and the DNA gave D and trimming. This sample has roughly 190,000 clones in its table, and about 92% of those were observed once. The top ten clonotypes cover around 4.3% of the sample.

Points on this clone: What antigen it recognizes has not been identified. No base-level quality is on record; no much larger clone is a single base apart.

Sample time point, as interpreted from the label and publication: baseline before first vaccination. Samples from vaccinated people were obtained from the UK trials COV001 and COV002, which included a single-blind randomized controlled phase 2/3 trial of AZD1222 (ChAdOx1 nCoV-19) in healthy adults. For TCRbeta chain sequencing, PBMC samples from trial participants were taken at day 0 and at day 28 after the second dose. The sequences come from peripheral blood, collected on day 0 of AZD1222 vaccination. The sequence was collected from an adult in good health.

The bases are TGTGCCAGCAGTGTGCGAACCTTTCCCAGGAGTCAAGAGACCCAGTACTTC. Translated, it gives CASSVRTFPRSQETQYF. The chain is assembled from TRBV6-1 and TRBJ2-5; the D gene cannot be resolved reliably. The CDR3 starts with the cysteine, ends with the phenylalanine, and has 17 residues. Just the 51-base CDR3 DNA is kept, in frame starting at base 1. From the germline V gene, CDR1 is MNHNS and CDR2 is SASEGT. At the junction V is shortened by 4 bases and J by 2 bases, with 20 bases in between.